This T cell receptor (beta chain) was retrieved from a study of response to subunit inactivated influenza vaccine. One entry per CDR3 protein results from TCRdb running MiXCR on the RT-PCR reads. The sample has hundreds of thousands of distinct CDR3 sequences; around 11% are singletons. Germline-derived CDR1 and CDR2 are MDHEN and SYDVKM. The CDR3 spans 13 residues. J was trimmed by 1 base and V by 7 bases; bases with no gene match: 4. A few counts support this clonotype. Sequences were derived from PBMCs from blood, sampled on the day of vaccination. This chain links TRBV28 with TRBJ2-7; TRBD2 aligns across 7 bases. The sequence was collected from a man aged 50 to 59 who received an inactivated influenza vaccine. CDR3 bases: TGTGCCAGCACGGGAGGAATATCCTACGAGCAGTACTTC. This gives the protein CASTGGISYEQYF. Full variable domain (missing parts from reference TRBV28 and TRBJ2-7): DVKVTQSSRYLVKRTGEKVFLECVQDMDHENMFWYRQDPGLGLRLIYFSYDVKMKEKGDIPEGYSVSREKKERFSLILESASTNQTSMYLCASTGGISYEQYFGPGTRLTVT.